Listed below are T cell receptor beta chains from one sample, sequenced in a study of control samples from healthy donors and cancer patients. Produced via immunoSEQ multiplex PCR; TCRdb's table is partial and in-frame only. This table holds 150,000 to 200,000 clones, 70% to 90% found once. Sequencing used blood. The receptors derive from a woman aged 30 to 39 in good health. The CDR3 runs from the conserved cysteine through the conserved F or W. D genes are given only for firm matches. Clone size is given for some rows only: seen once, a few or many times, or a class if the clone is expanded.

j_call | d_call | v_call | clone_size | cdr3_aa | cdr3_nt
TRBJ1-2 | . | TRBV4-2 | . | CASSQDFNGYTF | TGTGCCAGCAGCCAAGATTTCAATGGCTACACCTTC
TRBJ2-7 | . | TRBV14 | . | CASSESYEQYF | TGTGCCAGCAGCGAGTCCTACGAGCAGTACTTC
TRBJ2-7 | . | TRBV12-3/TRBV12-4 | . | CASSLGRAEQYF | TGTGCCAGCAGTTTGGGCAGGGCCGAGCAGTACTTC
TRBJ2-7 | . | TRBV3-1/TRBV3-2 | . | CASSQGTLSYEQYF | TGTGCCAGCAGCCAAGGGACCCTCTCCTACGAGCAGTACTTC
TRBJ2-1 | TRBD2 | TRBV6-4 | . | CASSGSSGVDEQFF | TGTGCCAGCAGCGGTTCTAGCGGGGTCGATGAGCAGTTCTTC
TRBJ1-2 | TRBD1 | TRBV7-9 | . | CASSPGQGDSHGYTF | TGTGCCAGCAGCCCTGGACAGGGGGATTCACATGGCTACACCTTC
TRBJ1-5 | . | TRBV28 | . | CASSLGGHQPQHF | TGTGCCAGCAGCCTCGGTGGTCATCAGCCCCAGCATTTT
TRBJ2-4 | . | TRBV2 | . | CASSPIRTRLNIQYF | TGTGCCAGCTCCCCGATCCGGACAAGGTTAAACATTCAGTACTTC
TRBJ2-5 | . | TRBV24-1 | . | CATSDHERDKDQETQYF | TGTGCCACCAGTGATCATGAACGGGACAAAGATCAAGAGACCCAGTACTTC
TRBJ2-1 | TRBD2 | TRBV12-3/TRBV12-4 | . | CASRGGYNEQFF | TGTGCCAGCCGGGGGGGATACAATGAGCAGTTCTTC
TRBJ1-5 | . | TRBV24-1 | . | CATSDGYQPQHF | TGTGCCACCAGTGATGGGTATCAGCCCCAGCATTTT
TRBJ2-1 | TRBD2 | TRBV4-2 | . | CASSQGAGGPLNEQFF | TGTGCCAGCAGCCAAGGAGCGGGGGGGCCTTTAAATGAGCAGTTCTTC
TRBJ1-2 | . | TRBV4-2 | . | CASSQDKDSALVGYTF | TGTGCCAGCAGCCAAGATAAGGACAGCGCCCTTGTTGGCTACACCTTC
TRBJ2-2 | . | TRBV27 | . | CASSLVGGIVGSGGELFF | TGTGCCAGCAGTTTAGTAGGGGGAATTGTAGGTAGCGGCGGGGAGCTGTTTTTT
TRBJ1-1 | TRBD1 | TRBV6-1 | . | CASSEWGQGRSEAFF | TGTGCCAGCAGTGAGTGGGGACAGGGTAGGTCTGAAGCTTTCTTT
TRBJ1-2 | . | TRBV14 | . | CASSQDWSPGVVGYTF | TGTGCCAGCAGCCAAGATTGGTCACCGGGAGTGGTCGGCTACACCTTC
TRBJ1-3 | . | TRBV25-1 | . | CASSSRSLGLGNTIYF | TGTGCCAGCAGTAGTAGATCGCTCGGGTTAGGAAACACCATATATTTT
TRBJ1-5 | TRBD1 | TRBV28 | . | CASSSTGTGNQPQHF | TGTGCCAGCAGTTCGACAGGGACGGGCAATCAGCCCCAGCATTTT
TRBJ2-7 | . | TRBV6-5 | . | CASSLGRGYEQYF | TGTGCCAGCAGTTTGGGCAGGGGCTACGAGCAGTACTTC
TRBJ1-2 | . | TRBV6-5 | . | CASTETSGSGYTF | TGTGCCAGCACCGAAACGTCGGGGTCGGGCTACACCTTC
TRBJ1-5 | TRBD1 | TRBV15 | . | CATSRGQGGNQPQHF | TGTGCCACCAGCAGAGGACAGGGAGGCAATCAGCCCCAGCATTTT
TRBJ1-5 | . | TRBV19 | . | CASSIGGSQPQHF | TGTGCCAGTAGTATAGGGGGGAGTCAGCCCCAGCATTTT
TRBJ1-3 | TRBD1 | TRBV7-6 | . | CASSSKTGAGNTIYF | TGTGCCAGCAGCTCAAAGACAGGGGCTGGAAACACCATATATTTT
TRBJ2-5 | . | TRBV10-3 | few | CAISQPWTDQETQYF | TGTGCCATCAGCCAGCCCTGGACGGACCAAGAGACCCAGTACTTC
TRBJ1-2 | . | TRBV14 | once | CASSHSGTAVYGYTF | TGTGCCAGCAGCCACTCCGGGACCGCAGTCTATGGCTACACCTTC
TRBJ1-2 | . | TRBV28 | . | CASSLSYGYTF | TGTGCCAGCAGTTTGAGCTATGGCTACACCTTC
TRBJ2-3 | . | TRBV20-1 | . | CSASRGTQYF | TGCAGTGCTAGTCGGGGTACGCAGTATTTT
TRBJ2-3 | TRBD1 | TRBV9 | once | CASSVAGQGNTDTQYF | TGTGCCAGCAGCGTAGCAGGACAGGGGAACACAGATACGCAGTATTTT
TRBJ1-5 | . | TRBV28 | . | CASSLLRVGAQHF | TGTGCCAGCAGTTTATTGCGGGTAGGGGCCCAGCATTTT
TRBJ2-7 | . | TRBV23-1 | . | CASSQLFARPGGYEQYF | TGCGCCAGCAGTCAACTTTTCGCCCGTCCCGGGGGATACGAGCAGTACTTC
TRBJ1-1 | . | TRBV19 | . | CASSIRWGNTEAFF | TGTGCCAGTAGTATAAGATGGGGAAACACTGAAGCTTTCTTT
TRBJ2-3 | TRBD2 | TRBV5-4 | . | CASSLDLAGRASTDTQYF | TGTGCCAGCAGCTTAGATCTAGCGGGGCGCGCTAGCACAGATACGCAGTATTTT
TRBJ2-1 | . | TRBV15 | . | CATRGGRATYNEQFF | TGTGCCACCAGGGGGGGTAGGGCAACCTACAATGAGCAGTTCTTC
TRBJ1-3 | . | TRBV9 | . | CASSGRSGNTIYF | TGTGCCAGCAGCGGAAGGTCTGGAAACACCATATATTTT
TRBJ1-1 | . | TRBV27 | . | CASSWPTGNTEAFF | TGTGCCAGCAGTTGGCCCACAGGGAACACTGAAGCTTTCTTT
TRBJ1-3 | . | TRBV6-1 | . | CASSDGRPGNTIYF | TGTGCCAGCAGTGATGGTAGGCCTGGAAACACCATATATTTT
TRBJ1-2 | . | TRBV19 | . | CASSIGGAGCGYTF | TGTGCCAGTAGTATCGGGGGCGCTGGCTGTGGCTACACCTTC
TRBJ2-1 | . | TRBV11-2 | . | CASSLAYGPQGSEQFF | TGTGCCAGCAGCTTAGCCTACGGACCACAGGGCAGCGAGCAGTTCTTC
TRBJ1-2 | . | TRBV5-1 | . | CASSLAGENYGYTF | TGCGCCAGCAGCCTCGCTGGGGAGAACTATGGCTACACCTTC
TRBJ1-4 | . | TRBV7-9 | . | CASSNRVEKLFF | TGTGCCAGCAGCAACAGGGTGGAAAAACTGTTTTTT
TRBJ2-1 | TRBD2 | TRBV2 | . | CASSEGLAPPGDNEQFF | TGTGCCAGCAGTGAGGGACTAGCCCCCCCGGGGGACAATGAGCAGTTCTTC
TRBJ2-7 | . | TRBV6-6 | . | CASSLTHEQYF | TGTGCCAGCAGTCTTACTCACGAGCAGTACTTC